The sequence of this T cell receptor (beta chain) was determined in a study of T cells in narcolepsy. Study results and caveats: Autoreactive clonotypes reportedly recurred in blood of same and different patients, not controls.

Data came from immunoSEQ multiplex PCR; TCRdb stores just in-frame clones and leaves some out. The top ten hold approximately 0.91% of the sample, which has under 30,000 clones, around four fifths seen once. This clone was found a few times. Its antigen is unknown. Germline CDR1 and CDR2: MDHEN and SYDVKM. The CDR3 loop spans 15 amino acids. The ends were cut back, 7 bases at V and 0 bases at J, with 15 bases in the middle. The rearrangement joins TRBV28 to TRBJ1-1; possible D gene TRBD1, 6 bases. Sequencing used CD45RA- memory CD4+ T cells from PBMCs. The TCR comes from a human donor with narcolepsy. This CDR3 is CASIQGGTMNTEAFF. The CDR3 region has the DNA TGTGCCAGCATCCAAGGGGGGACGATGAACACTGAAGCTTTCTTT.